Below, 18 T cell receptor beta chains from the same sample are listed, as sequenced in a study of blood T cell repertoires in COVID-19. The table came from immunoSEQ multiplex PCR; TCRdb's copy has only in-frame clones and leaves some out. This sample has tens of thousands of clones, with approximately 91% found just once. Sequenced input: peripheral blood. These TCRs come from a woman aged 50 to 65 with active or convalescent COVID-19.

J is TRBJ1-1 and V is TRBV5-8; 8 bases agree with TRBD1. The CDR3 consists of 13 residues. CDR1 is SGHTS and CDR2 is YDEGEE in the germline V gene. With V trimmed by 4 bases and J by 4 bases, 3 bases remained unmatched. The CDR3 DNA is TGTGCCAGCAGCCGCGACAGGGGCACTGAAGCTTTCTTT. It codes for CASSRDRGTEAFF.

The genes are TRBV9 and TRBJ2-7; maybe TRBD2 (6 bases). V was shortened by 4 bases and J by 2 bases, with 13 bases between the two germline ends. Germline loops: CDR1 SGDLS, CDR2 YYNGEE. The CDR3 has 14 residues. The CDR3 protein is CASSPLAETYEQYF. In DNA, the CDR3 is TGTGCCAGCAGCCCATTAGCGGAAACCTACGAGCAGTACTTC. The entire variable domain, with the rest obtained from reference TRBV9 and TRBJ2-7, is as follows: DSGVTQTPKHLITATGQRVTLRCSPRSGDLSVYWYQQSLDQGLQFLIQYYNGEERAKGNILERFSAQQFPDLHSELNLSSLELGDSALYFCASSPLAETYEQYFGPGTRLTVT.

The CDR3 region is CSVESGEGQPQHF. CDR3 in DNA: TGCAGCGTTGAATCAGGGGAAGGTCAGCCCCAGCATTTT. The chain carries TRBV29-1 and TRBJ1-5, with a weak D call TRBD1 (6 bases). V was clipped by 2 bases and J by 6 bases, with 11 bases between them. The CDR3 covers 13 residues. Germline CDR1 reads SQVTM; CDR2 reads ANQGSEA.

In DNA, the CDR3 is TGTGCCAGCAGCCTAGGCTCACTGTCCTCCTATGGCTACACCTTC. This gives the protein CASSLGSLSSYGYTF. The chain joins TRBV7-2 to TRBJ1-2; D ambiguous. There are 15 residues in the CDR3. The germline V gene encodes CDR1 SGHTA and CDR2 FQGNSA. Trimming pared 5 bases from V and 4 bases from J, leaving 17 bases between. The variable domain in full, with the rest retrieved from reference TRBV7-2 and TRBJ1-2, is GAGVSQSPSNKVTEKGKDVELRCDPISGHTALYWYRQSLGQGLEFLIYFQGNSAPDKSGLPSDRFSAERTGGSVSTLTIQRTQQEDSAVYLCASSLGSLSSYGYTFGSGTRLTVV.

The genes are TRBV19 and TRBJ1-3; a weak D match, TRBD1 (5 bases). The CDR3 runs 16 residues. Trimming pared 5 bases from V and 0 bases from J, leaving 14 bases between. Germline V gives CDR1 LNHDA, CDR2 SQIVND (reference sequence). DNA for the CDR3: TGTGCCAGTAGTGCAATGACAGCGACCTCTGGAAACACCATATATTTT. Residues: CASSAMTATSGNTIYF.

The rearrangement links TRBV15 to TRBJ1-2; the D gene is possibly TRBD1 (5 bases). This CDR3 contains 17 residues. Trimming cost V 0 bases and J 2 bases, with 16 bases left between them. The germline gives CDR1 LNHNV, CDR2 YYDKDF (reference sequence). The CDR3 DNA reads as TGTGCCACCAGCAGAGATCGACAGCCCAACAAAAACTATGGCTACACCTTC. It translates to CATSRDRQPNKNYGYTF.

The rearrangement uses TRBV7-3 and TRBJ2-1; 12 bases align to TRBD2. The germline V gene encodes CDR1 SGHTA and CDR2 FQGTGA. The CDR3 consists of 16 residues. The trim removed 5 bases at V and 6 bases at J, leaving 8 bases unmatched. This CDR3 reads CASSPDRTSGTNEQFF. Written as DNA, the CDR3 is TGTGCCAGCAGCCCGGATCGGACTAGCGGGACCAATGAGCAGTTCTTC.

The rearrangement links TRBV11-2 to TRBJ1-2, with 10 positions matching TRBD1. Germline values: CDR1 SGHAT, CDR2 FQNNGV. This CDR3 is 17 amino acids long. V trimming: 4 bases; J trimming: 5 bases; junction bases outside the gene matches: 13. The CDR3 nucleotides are TGTGCCAGCAGCTCGGCCTCGGACAGGGGGTTACGGTATGGCTACACCTTC. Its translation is CASSSASDRGLRYGYTF. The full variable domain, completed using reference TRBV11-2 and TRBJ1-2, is EAGVAQSPRYKIIEKRQSVAFWCNPISGHATLYWYQQILGQGPKLLIQFQNNGVVDDSQLPKDRFSAERLKGVDSTLKIQPAKLEDSAVYLCASSSASDRGLRYGYTFGSGTRLTVV.

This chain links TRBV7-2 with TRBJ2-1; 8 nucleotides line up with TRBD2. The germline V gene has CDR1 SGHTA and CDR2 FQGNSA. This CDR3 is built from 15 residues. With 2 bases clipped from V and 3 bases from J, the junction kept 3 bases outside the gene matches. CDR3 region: CASSLRLAGYNEQFF. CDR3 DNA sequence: TGTGCCAGCAGCTTAAGGCTAGCGGGCTACAATGAGCAGTTCTTC.

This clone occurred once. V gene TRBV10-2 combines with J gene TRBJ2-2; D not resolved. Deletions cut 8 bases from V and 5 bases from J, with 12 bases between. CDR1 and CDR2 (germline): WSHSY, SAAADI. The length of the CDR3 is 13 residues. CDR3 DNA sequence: TGCGCCAGCCGTTACTCCCTAACCGGGGAGCTGTTTTTT. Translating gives CASRYSLTGELFF.

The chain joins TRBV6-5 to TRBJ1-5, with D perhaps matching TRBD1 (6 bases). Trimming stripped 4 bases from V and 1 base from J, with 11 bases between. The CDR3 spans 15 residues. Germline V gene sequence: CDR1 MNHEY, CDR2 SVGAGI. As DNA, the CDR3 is TGTGCCAGCAGTTTGGACAGTGGCAGCAATCAGCCCCAGCATTTT. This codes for CASSLDSGSNQPQHF.

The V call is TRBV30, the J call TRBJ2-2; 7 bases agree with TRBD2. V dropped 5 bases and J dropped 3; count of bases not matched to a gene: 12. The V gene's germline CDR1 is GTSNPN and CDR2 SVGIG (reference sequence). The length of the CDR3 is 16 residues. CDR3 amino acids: CAWATLLAGHTGELFF. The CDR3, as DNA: TGTGCCTGGGCGACCCTTTTAGCGGGTCACACCGGGGAGCTGTTTTTT.

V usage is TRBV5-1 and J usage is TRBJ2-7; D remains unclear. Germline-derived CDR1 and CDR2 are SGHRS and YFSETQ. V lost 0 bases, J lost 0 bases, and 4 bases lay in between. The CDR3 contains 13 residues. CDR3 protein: CASSLGSSYEQYF. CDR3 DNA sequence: TGCGCCAGCAGCTTGGGCAGCTCCTACGAGCAGTACTTC.

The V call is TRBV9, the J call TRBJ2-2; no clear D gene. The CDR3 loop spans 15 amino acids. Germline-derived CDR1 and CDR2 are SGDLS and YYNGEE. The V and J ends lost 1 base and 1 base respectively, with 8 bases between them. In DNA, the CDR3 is TGTGCCAGCAGCGTACGAAGCGTGAACACCGGGGAGCTGTTTTTT. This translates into CASSVRSVNTGELFF. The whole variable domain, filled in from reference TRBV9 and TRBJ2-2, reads DSGVTQTPKHLITATGQRVTLRCSPRSGDLSVYWYQQSLDQGLQFLIQYYNGEERAKGNILERFSAQQFPDLHSELNLSSLELGDSALYFCASSVRSVNTGELFFGEGSRLTVL.

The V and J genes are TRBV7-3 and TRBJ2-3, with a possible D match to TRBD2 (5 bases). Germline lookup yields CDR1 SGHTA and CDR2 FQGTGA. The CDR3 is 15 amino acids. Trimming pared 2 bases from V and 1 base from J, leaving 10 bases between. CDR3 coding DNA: TGTGCCAGCAGCTTAGTAGGTAGCGGCACAGATACGCAGTATTTT. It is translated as CASSLVGSGTDTQYF.

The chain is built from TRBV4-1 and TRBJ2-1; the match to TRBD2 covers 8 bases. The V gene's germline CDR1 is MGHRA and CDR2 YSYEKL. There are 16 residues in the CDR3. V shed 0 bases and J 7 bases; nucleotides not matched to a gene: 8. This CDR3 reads CASSQEASGRPNEQFF. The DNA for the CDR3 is TGCGCCAGCAGCCAAGAAGCCAGCGGGAGACCGAATGAGCAGTTCTTC.

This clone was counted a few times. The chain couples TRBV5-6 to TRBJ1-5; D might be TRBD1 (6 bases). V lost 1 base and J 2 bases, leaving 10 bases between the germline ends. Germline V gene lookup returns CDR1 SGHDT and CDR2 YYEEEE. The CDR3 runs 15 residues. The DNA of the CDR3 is TGTGCCAGCAGCTTGATGTCAGGGGGCAATCAGCCCCAGCATTTT. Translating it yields CASSLMSGGNQPQHF.

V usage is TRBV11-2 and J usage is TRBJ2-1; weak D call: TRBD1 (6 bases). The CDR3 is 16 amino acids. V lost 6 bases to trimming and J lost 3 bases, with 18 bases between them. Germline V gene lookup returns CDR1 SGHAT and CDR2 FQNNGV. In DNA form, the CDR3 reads TGTGCCAGCAGTGAGGACAGTCTTCGTTTCTACAATGAGCAGTTCTTC. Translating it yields CASSEDSLRFYNEQFF.